This entry lists 15 T cell receptor beta chains sequenced from one sample in a study of blood T cells in healthy people across ages. PCR was performed a second time for about 6 to 12 cycles using a sample-barcoded 5' primer and a J-beta primer mix. TCRdb itself ran the 5' RACE reads through MiXCR, one entry per CDR3 protein. This table holds around 500,000 distinct CDR3 sequences, roughly 48% found once. The sequenced sample was blood. The receptors stem from a man aged 80 or over in good health.

The chain uses TRBV11-2 and TRBJ2-4, with 9 bases lining up with TRBD2. Matching the DNA end better, TRBJ2-7 makes the J call doubtful. The CDR3 loop spans 17 amino acids. Germline V CDR1 and CDR2: SGHAT, FQNNGV. The CDR3 nucleotides are TGTGCCAGCAGCTTATCGATTGTAGCGGGGGCTCCCCACGAGCAGTACTTC. It translates to CASSLSIVAGAPHEQYF.

The chain combines TRBV6-5 with TRBJ2-3; perhaps TRBD2 as D (6 bases). The V end lost 6 bases, the J end lost 1 base, and 14 bases lay between the germline ends. The CDR3 sequence is 15 residues long. Germline assignment: CDR1 MNHEY and CDR2 SVGAGI. The CDR3 DNA is TGTGCCAGCAGGCCGGCGGCGGGGCGCACAGATACGCAGTATTTT. Translating it yields CASRPAAGRTDTQYF.

The sample holds a few counts of this clonotype. The chain recombines TRBV29-1 with TRBJ2-3; unclear D gene. Germline loops: CDR1 SQVTM, CDR2 ANQGSEA. This CDR3 is built from 12 residues. Trimming left V 3 bases short and J 2 bases short, with 6 bases between. As DNA, the CDR3 is TGCAGCGTTGACGGAGTCACAGATACGCAGTATTTT. Its translation is CSVDGVTDTQYF.

V usage is TRBV7-6 and J usage is TRBJ2-3; TRBD1 matches 8 bases. The junction had 5 bases not matched to a gene; V was cut back by 4 bases and J by 2 bases. CDR1 is SGHVS, CDR2 FNYEAQ, per germline. The CDR3 is 15 amino acids. CDR3: CASSSNRGNTDTQYF. As DNA, the CDR3 is TGTGCCAGCAGCTCTAACAGGGGGAACACAGATACGCAGTATTTT. Using reference TRBV7-6 and TRBJ2-3 for the parts outside the CDR3, the full variable domain is GAGVSQSPRYKVTKRGQDVALRCDPISGHVSLYWYRQALGQGPEFLTYFNYEAQQDKSGLPNDRFSAERPEGSISTLTIQRTEQRDSAMYRCASSSNRGNTDTQYFGPGTRLTVL.

This clonotype was counted between two and nine times. CDR3: CSARGMEGATDTQYF. CDR3 nucleotide sequence: TGCAGTGCTAGGGGGATGGAGGGAGCCACAGATACGCAGTATTTT. The chain uses TRBV20-1 and TRBJ2-3; the D gene is possibly TRBD2 (6 bases). This CDR3 spans 15 amino acids. Trimming left V 3 bases short and J 2 bases short, with 15 bases between. Germline CDR1 reads DFQATT; CDR2 reads SNEGSKA (reference sequence).

The rearrangement joins TRBV5-8 to TRBJ2-1, with 11 bases lining up with TRBD2. CDR1 SGHTS and CDR2 YDEGEE come from the germline V gene. CDR3 length: 17 amino acids. J lost 4 bases, V lost 4 bases, and 10 bases had no gene match. CDR3 loop: CASSPYSGTSGYNEQFF. The DNA for the CDR3 is TGTGCCAGCAGCCCCTACTCCGGGACTAGCGGTTACAATGAGCAGTTCTTC.

V usage is TRBV4-2 and J usage is TRBJ2-7, with 8 nucleotides matching TRBD2. The CDR3 sequence is 15 residues long. Unmatched junction bases numbered 7, after V lost 0 bases and J lost 6 bases. Per germline, CDR1 LGHNA and CDR2 YNFKEQ. The CDR3 coding sequence is TGTGCCAGCAGCCAAGACCTGGCGGGAGGATTCGAGCAGTACTTC. It codes for CASSQDLAGGFEQYF.

V and J are TRBV27 and TRBJ2-1; the D gene is possibly TRBD2 (7 bases). V dropped 2 bases and J dropped 15 bases, with 29 bases sitting between them. The CDR3 runs to 17 residues. Germline V gene data show CDR1 as MNHEY and CDR2 as SMNVEV (reference sequence). CDR3 sequence: CASSLTVGGRGTHTPFF. CDR3 nucleotides: TGTGCCAGCAGTTTAACGGTCGGGGGGCGGGGGACCCATACTCCGTTCTTC.

This clonotype was observed many times. The V gene is TRBV20-1, the J gene TRBJ2-5; 7 bases line up with TRBD1. The CDR3 length is 13 residues. CDR1 and CDR2 from the germline V gene are DFQATT and SNEGSKA (reference sequence). The trim removed 5 bases at V and 0 bases at J, leaving 3 bases unmatched. The CDR3 nucleotides read TGCAGTGCTGCAGGGACAGACCAAGAGACCCAGTACTTC. Translating gives CSAAGTDQETQYF.

This CDR3 is CASSHLTGELFF. Written as DNA, the CDR3 is TGTGCCAGCAGCCATCTCACCGGGGAGCTGTTTTTT. The chain joins TRBV7-2 to TRBJ2-2; D not resolved. Trimming took 5 bases from V and 4 from J, leaving 5 bases between them. The germline V gene has CDR1 SGHTA and CDR2 FQGNSA. The CDR3 totals 12 residues.

The V call is TRBV5-1, the J call TRBJ1-1; the D is unclear. CDR1 is SGHRS and CDR2 is YFSETQ in the germline V gene. V was shortened by 2 bases and J by 1 base, with 9 bases between the two germline ends. The CDR3 is 14 amino acids. CDR3 DNA sequence: TGCGCCAGCAGCTTAGATATTACGAACACTGAAGCTTTCTTT. Its protein is CASSLDITNTEAFF.

This chain joins TRBV3-1 and TRBJ2-5; D is unresolved. CDR1 is LGHDT, CDR2 YNNKEL, per germline (reference sequence). V lost 3 bases and J 11 bases, leaving 16 bases between the germline ends. This CDR3 region has 13 residues. In DNA form, the CDR3 reads TGTGCCAGCAGCCATGAAATCCGGGCCAGGCAGTACTTC. Its translation: CASSHEIRARQYF.

This clonotype was counted between two and nine times. The chain is built from TRBV7-2 and TRBJ1-5; the D is unclear. This CDR3 spans 12 amino acids. The germline gives CDR1 SGHTA, CDR2 FQGNSA. The V end lost 3 bases, the J end lost 4 bases, and 4 bases lay between the germline ends. The CDR3 loop is CASSLQNQPQHF. CDR3 nucleotides: TGTGCCAGCAGCTTGCAGAATCAGCCCCAGCATTTT.

This rearrangement joins TRBV20-1 to TRBJ2-7; 9 bases map to TRBD2. The length of the CDR3 is 16 residues. Germline CDR1 and CDR2: DFQATT and SNEGSKA (reference sequence). The ends lost 4 bases at V and 2 bases at J; junction bases unmatched: 12. The CDR3 region has the DNA TGCAGTGCTACCCAAGGAGCTAGCGGGGACGCCTACGAGCAGTACTTC. Amino acids: CSATQGASGDAYEQYF.

This clonotype was found many times. The V gene is TRBV28, the J gene TRBJ2-5, with TRBD2 as a possible D gene (5 bases). Germline V gene lookup returns CDR1 MDHEN and CDR2 SYDVKM. V was trimmed by 2 bases and J by 6 bases, leaving 10 bases between them. CDR3 size: 13 residues. The CDR3 nucleotides are TGTGCCAGCAGTTTAGGAGTCGGGAAGACCCAGTACTTC. This gives the protein CASSLGVGKTQYF.